This T cell receptor (beta chain) emerged from a study of T cells in Graves' hyperthyroidism and ophthalmopathy. Study in general: Initial diagnosis, before any treatment, was when peripheral blood was collected. Points from the study as a whole: Clonotypes that were expanded in thyroid above 0.001 mostly appeared in blood too.

Using RNA transcripts as the source, TCR beta CDR3 regions were amplified. The TCR CDR3 was amplified in a first-round RT-PCR using the HTBI primer set. A single record per CDR3 protein comes from TCRdb applying MiXCR to the multiplex PCR reads. Of around 760,000 distinct CDR3 sequences in the sample, just over 35% were seen once. A single count supports this clonotype. What it recognizes is unknown. Sequenced: blood. This clonotype originated in a woman aged 40-49 years with Graves' hyperthyroidism.

This CDR3 is CASSIGLGRGVSPLHF. The CDR3, as DNA: TGTGCCAGCAGCATAGGGTTGGGACGGGGGGTTTCACCCCTCCACTTT. The chain is built from TRBV7-2 and TRBJ1-6, with a weak D call TRBD1 (5 bases). V lost 5 bases and J 9 bases, leaving 20 bases between the germline ends. Per germline, CDR1 SGHTA and CDR2 FQGNSA. The CDR3 covers 16 residues.